This T cell receptor beta chain was captured by sequencing in a study of blood T cell repertoires in COVID-19 (dated by TCRdb to between 2020 and 2021). As for the study more broadly: Collaborator samples came from the United States, Italy and Spain and covered acute and convalescent phases of COVID-19. The material from the prospective study consisted of cDNA or gDNA derived from T cells, B-cell-depleted T cells, or PBMCs. Deeply sampled blood TCRbeta repertoires from subjects exposed to, actively infected with, or recovered from COVID-19 were included in the dataset. The repertoires were released in a freely available public database meant as a resource for research on the immune response to SARS-CoV-2. The samples were drawn from two sources: the first 160 participants of the ongoing ImmuneRACE study, and over 1,000 subjects contributed by 6 global collaborators. A de-identified subject ID, COVID-19 status, age in years and sex were almost always included in the sample metadata. HLA class I and class II types, where available, came from metadata supplied by the sample provider rather than from assay-based typing. Summary of the overall study and its limitations: Clinical and demographic metadata were provided uncurated, with the amount varying by source and participant.

The collaborating institutions used their own protocols to collect whole blood in K2EDTA tubes. Collaborator samples were shipped for TCRbeta analysis as frozen whole blood, isolated PBMCs, or DNA extracted from either sample type. TCRbeta CDR3 regions were amplified from genomic DNA using the immunoSEQ Assay, a bias-controlled multiplex PCR. Under the source paper's analysis protocol: The number of nucleated cells in each sample was estimated by amplification of reference gene primers within the assay. To quantify the absolute abundance of each unique TCRbeta CDR3 rearrangement, sequence reads were collapsed and filtered. For each sample, productive Simpson clonality was calculated by taking the square root of Simpson's diversity index across productive rearrangements. TCRdb holds this immuneACCESS table with in-frame rearrangements only. Some clones are missing; in checked studies, unresolved V genes explain under half, and the rest has no known cause. The DNA was the basis for D and trimming; V, J and clone size are from that table. The sample records about 38,000 clones, 70% to 90% of which are singletons. The biggest ten clones account for 30% to 40% of the sample.

The germline V gene provides CDR1 SQVTM and CDR2 ANQGSEA. The CDR3 contains 12 residues, cysteine and phenylalanine counted. The CDR3 DNA has 36 bases and is translated from base 1. V loses 8 bases of germline sequence and J loses 7 bases, and the interval between the two ends is 15 bases. Worth noting for this clone: Its target antigen remains unknown. The record has no base qualities; no much larger clone is one base away.

Source material: peripheral blood. The TCR originated in a man aged 70 or older with active COVID-19. The rearranged segments are TRBV29-1 and TRBJ2-1; TRBD2 is possibly the D segment (5 matching bases). This receptor has the CDR3 CSLRVVQNEQFF. The nucleotide sequence reads TGCAGCCTGCGGGTAGTTCAGAATGAGCAGTTCTTC.